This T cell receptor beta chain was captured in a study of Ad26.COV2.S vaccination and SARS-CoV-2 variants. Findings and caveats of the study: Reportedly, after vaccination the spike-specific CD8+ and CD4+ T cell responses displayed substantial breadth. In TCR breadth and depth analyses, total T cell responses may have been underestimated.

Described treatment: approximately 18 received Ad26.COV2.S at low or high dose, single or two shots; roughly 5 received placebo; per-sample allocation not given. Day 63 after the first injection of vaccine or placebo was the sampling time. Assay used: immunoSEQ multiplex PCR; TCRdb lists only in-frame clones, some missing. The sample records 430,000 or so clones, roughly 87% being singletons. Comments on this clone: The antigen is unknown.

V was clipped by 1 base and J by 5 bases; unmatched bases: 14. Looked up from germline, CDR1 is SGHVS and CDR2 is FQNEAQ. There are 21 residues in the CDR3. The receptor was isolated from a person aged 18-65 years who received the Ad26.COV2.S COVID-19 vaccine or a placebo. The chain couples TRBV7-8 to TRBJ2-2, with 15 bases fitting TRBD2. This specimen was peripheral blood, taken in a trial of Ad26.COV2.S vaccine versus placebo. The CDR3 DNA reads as TGTGCCAGCAGCTTAGTTCTGGGTATCGGACTAGCGGGAGGGGGAACCGGGGAGCTGTTTTTT. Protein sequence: CASSLVLGIGLAGGGTGELFF.